A selection of T cell receptor beta chains follows, all from one sample in a study of a mutant IDH1 vaccine in newly diagnosed glioma. Some clones are missing from TCRdb's copy, which holds only in-frame ones; the method was immunoSEQ multiplex PCR. Of about 50,000 clones listed, approximately 78% are singletons. Their specific antigens are unknown. This specimen consisted of PBMCs, obtained from a glioma patient whose treatment included an IDH1 peptide vaccine. These receptors were taken from a man aged 50 or older with glioma. The CDR3 runs from the conserved cysteine through the conserved F or W. Clone size is stated in some rows and not others, as once, few, many or a class when expanded.

V | size | CDR3
TRBV19 | - | CASSFQGSNEQFF
TRBV20-1 | - | CSLSLGNTIYF
TRBV4-1 | - | CASSQAGTGYNEQFF
TRBV6-6 | - | CASSSAGANADTQYF
TRBV2 | few | CARGQKNTEAFF
TRBV9 | - | CASSPLTGMNTEAFF
TRBV7-8 | once | CASSYPWQGTQDEQYF
TRBV19 | few | CASRPWTGSMNTEAFF
TRBV7-9 | few | CASSLGAGGNQPQHF
TRBV2 | - | CASSEEEVYSPLHF
TRBV25-1 | once | CASSEGDRGAQYF
TRBV7-8 | - | CASSLASGVDSPLHF
TRBV6-1 | - | CASSLDRDTEAFF
TRBV19 | few | CASSIPAGYGYTF
TRBV7-2 | - | CASSLGLQLSYEQYF
TRBV21-1 | - | CASLPGADSPLHF
TRBV5-4 | - | CASSLDGAFYGYTF
TRBV9 | - | CASLDRGRGQPQHF
TRBV2 | - | CASNLGAGAANEQFF
TRBV27 | - | CASQDRPNSYEQYF
TRBV19 | - | CASRRDRMNTGELFF
TRBV6-1 | - | CASRYREQPQHF
TRBV14 | - | CASSLIRGGTETQYF
TRBV6-6 | - | CASSYSDRVHDYGYTF
TRBV25-1 | - | CASSEARGMNTEAFF
TRBV5-6 | - | CASSLVGSGNEQFF
TRBV9 | - | CASSVGVSSYEQYF
TRBV5-5 | once | CASSSGQGHGELFF
TRBV2 | many | CASTVGQSRIYGYTF
TRBV2 | medium-sized | CASSVVQGKAFF
TRBV5-1 | - | CARQIVPGELFF
TRBV4-3 | - | CASSQDSTETQYF
TRBV6-1 | - | CASSEGGLLPGYTF
TRBV6-1 | - | CASSGRGSYGYTF
TRBV29-1 | - | CSVGEGSYEQYF
TRBV18 | - | CASSPGRVATNEKLFF
TRBV12-5 | - | CASSRGGYTF